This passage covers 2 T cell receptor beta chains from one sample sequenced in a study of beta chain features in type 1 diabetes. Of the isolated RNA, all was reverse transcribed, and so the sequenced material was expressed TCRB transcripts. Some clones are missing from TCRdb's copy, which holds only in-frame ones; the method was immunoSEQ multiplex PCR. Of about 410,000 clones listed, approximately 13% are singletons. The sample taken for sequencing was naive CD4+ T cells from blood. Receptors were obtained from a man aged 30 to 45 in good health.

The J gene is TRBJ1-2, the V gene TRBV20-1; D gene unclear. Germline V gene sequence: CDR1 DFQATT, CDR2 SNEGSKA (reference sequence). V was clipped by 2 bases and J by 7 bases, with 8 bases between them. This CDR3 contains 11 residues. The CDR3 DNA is TGCAGTGCTAGACAGGCCCGTGGCTACACCTTC. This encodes CSARQARGYTF.

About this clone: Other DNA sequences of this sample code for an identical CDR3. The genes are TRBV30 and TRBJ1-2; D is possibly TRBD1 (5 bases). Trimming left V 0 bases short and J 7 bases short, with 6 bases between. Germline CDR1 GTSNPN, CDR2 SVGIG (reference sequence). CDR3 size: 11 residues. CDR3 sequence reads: CAWSVGVGYTF. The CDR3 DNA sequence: TGTGCCTGGAGTGTAGGGGTTGGCTACACCTTC.